This TCR beta chain was sequenced for a study of blood T cell repertoires in COVID-19. Study-level information: Collection of acute and convalescent COVID-19 samples took place in the United States, Italy and Spain. Sample material is recorded as cDNA or gDNA derived from T cells, B-cell-depleted T cells, or PBMCs.

In the original analysis: Cell counts per sample came from amplifying reference gene primers. TCRdb's table, derived via immunoSEQ multiplex PCR, lists solely in-frame clones and lacks some. V, J and clone size reflect that table, while D and trimming were determined from the DNA. The sample has 100,000 or so clones, roughly 84% seen once. In germline, CDR1 is SQVTM, CDR2 ANQGSEA. The CDR3 has 13 amino acids. The V gene end was trimmed by 4 bases and the J gene end by 0 bases; junction bases not matched to a gene: 0. The V gene is TRBV29-1, the J gene TRBJ1-5, with 7 nucleotides matching TRBD1. This TCR derives from a man aged 70-80 years with active or convalescent COVID-19. What was sequenced was peripheral blood. CDR3 DNA: TGCAGCGTTGGGGACAGTAGCAATCAGCCCCAGCATTTT. It translates to CSVGDSSNQPQHF.